Reported below is one TCR beta chain. These data belong to a study of shared clonotypes between healthy human individuals. Study-level background: Three CD4 naive, three CD4 memory, two CD8 naive and one CD8 memory plate were used per donor.

Method: immunoSEQ multiplex PCR; TCRdb's copy keeps in-frame clones and lacks some. The table has about a million clones, about 80% seen once; the top ten hold less than 1.5%. The germline V and J ends were trimmed by 4 bases and 0 bases, with 12 bases remaining between them. The CDR3 consists of 15 residues. Germline-derived CDR1 and CDR2 are SGDLS and YYNGEE. The sequenced sample was memory CD4+ T cells sorted from blood. Subset defined: CD45RA-negative fraction. V usage is TRBV9 and J usage is TRBJ2-3; D ambiguous. The sequence was collected from a man younger than 35 in good health. The CDR3 region has the DNA TGTGCCAGCAGCTATGGCTTTCTTAGCACAGATACGCAGTATTTT. This gives the protein CASSYGFLSTDTQYF. The complete variable domain, with remaining parts taken from reference TRBV9 and TRBJ2-3, reads DSGVTQTPKHLITATGQRVTLRCSPRSGDLSVYWYQQSLDQGLQFLIQYYNGEERAKGNILERFSAQQFPDLHSELNLSSLELGDSALYFCASSYGFLSTDTQYFGPGTRLTVL.